The sequence of this T cell receptor beta chain was determined in a study of T-cell reconstitution after alpha-beta-depleted transplantation in children. Unique molecular identifiers were used in preparing the TCRbeta library. TCRdb independently ran MiXCR on the PCR reads; one entry per CDR3 protein. Among 200,000 to 250,000 distinct CDR3 sequences, approximately 8.9% were seen once, and the ten largest hold 6% to 7%. This clonotype was observed many times. V dropped 3 bases and J dropped 4 bases, with 10 bases sitting between them. The CDR3 consists of 14 residues. Specimen: PBMCs, mostly from graft donor cells, collected 180 days after TCRalphabeta/CD19-depleted stem cell transplant. The chain employs TRBV12-3 or TRBV12-4 and TRBJ1-5; D gene unclear. The sequence came from a male patient younger than 18 who had a stem cell transplant for acute lymphoblastic leukemia, so the T cells may come from the graft donor. The CDR3 DNA is TGTGCCAGCAGTTTCGCCACCCGGAATCAGCCCCAGCATTTT. Encoded protein: CASSFATRNQPQHF.